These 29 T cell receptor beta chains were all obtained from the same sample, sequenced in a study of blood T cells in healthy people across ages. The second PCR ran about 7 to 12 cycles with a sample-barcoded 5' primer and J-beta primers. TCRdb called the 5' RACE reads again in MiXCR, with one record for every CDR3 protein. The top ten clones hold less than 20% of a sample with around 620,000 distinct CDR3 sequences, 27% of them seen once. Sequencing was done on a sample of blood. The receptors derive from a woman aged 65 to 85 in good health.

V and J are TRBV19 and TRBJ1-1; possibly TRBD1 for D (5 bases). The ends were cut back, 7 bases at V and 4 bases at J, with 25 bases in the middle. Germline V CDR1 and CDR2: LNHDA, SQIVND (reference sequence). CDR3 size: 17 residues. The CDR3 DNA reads TGTGCCAGTACCCGGCCGGGCAGGGTAAAGGTATCCACTGAAGCTTTCTTT. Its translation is CASTRPGRVKVSTEAFF.

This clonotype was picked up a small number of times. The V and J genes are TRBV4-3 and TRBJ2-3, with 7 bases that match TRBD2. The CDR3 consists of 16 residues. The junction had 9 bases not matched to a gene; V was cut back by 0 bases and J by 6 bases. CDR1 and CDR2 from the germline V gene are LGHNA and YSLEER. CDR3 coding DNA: TGCGCCAGCAGCCAAGACTGGGGGGGGTCGCCGGATACGCAGTATTTT. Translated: CASSQDWGGSPDTQYF.

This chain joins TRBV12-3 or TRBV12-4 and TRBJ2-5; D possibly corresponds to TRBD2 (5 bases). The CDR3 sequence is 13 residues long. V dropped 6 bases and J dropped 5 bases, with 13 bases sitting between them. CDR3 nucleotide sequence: TGTGCCAGCAGGAGGGCCTACCGGGAGACCCAGTACTTC. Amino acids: CASRRAYRETQYF.

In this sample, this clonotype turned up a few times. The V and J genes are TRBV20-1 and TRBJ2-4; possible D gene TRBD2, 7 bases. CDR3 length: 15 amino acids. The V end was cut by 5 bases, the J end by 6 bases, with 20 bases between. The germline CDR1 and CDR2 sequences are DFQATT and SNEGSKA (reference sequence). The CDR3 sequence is CSAGPQTGRGNIQYF. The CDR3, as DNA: TGCAGTGCTGGCCCCCAAACAGGGAGGGGAAACATTCAGTACTTC.

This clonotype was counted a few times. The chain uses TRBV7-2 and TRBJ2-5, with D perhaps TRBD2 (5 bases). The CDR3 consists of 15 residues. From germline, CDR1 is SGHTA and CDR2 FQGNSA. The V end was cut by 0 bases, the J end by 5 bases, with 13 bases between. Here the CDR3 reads CASSLARRPWETQYF. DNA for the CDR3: TGTGCCAGCAGCTTAGCGCGGAGGCCTTGGGAGACCCAGTACTTC.

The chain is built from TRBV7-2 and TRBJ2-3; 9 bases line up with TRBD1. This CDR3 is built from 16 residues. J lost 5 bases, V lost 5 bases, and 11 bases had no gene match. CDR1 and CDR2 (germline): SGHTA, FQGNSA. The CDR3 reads CASSPEAPTGGDTQYF. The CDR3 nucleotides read TGTGCCAGCAGCCCGGAGGCTCCGACAGGGGGAGATACGCAGTATTTT.

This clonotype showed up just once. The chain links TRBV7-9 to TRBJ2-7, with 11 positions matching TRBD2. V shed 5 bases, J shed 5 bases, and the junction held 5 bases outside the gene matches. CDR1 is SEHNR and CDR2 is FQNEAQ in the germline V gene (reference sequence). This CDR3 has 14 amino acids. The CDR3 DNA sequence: TGTGCCAGCAGCCTACTAGCGGGGGACCACGAGCAGTACTTC. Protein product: CASSLLAGDHEQYF. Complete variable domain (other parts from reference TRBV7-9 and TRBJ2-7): DTGVSQNPRHKITKRGQNVTFRCDPISEHNRLYWYRQTLGQGPEFLTYFQNEAQLEKSRLLSDRFSAERPKGSFSTLEIQRTEQGDSAMYLCASSLLAGDHEQYFGPGTRLTVT.

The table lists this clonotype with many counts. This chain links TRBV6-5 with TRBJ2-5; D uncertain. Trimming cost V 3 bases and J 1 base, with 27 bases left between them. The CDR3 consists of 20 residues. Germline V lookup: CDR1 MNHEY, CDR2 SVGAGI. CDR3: CASSYRVGGPGGSSQETQYF. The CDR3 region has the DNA TGTGCCAGCAGTTATAGGGTTGGCGGACCGGGCGGCTCATCCCAAGAGACCCAGTACTTC.

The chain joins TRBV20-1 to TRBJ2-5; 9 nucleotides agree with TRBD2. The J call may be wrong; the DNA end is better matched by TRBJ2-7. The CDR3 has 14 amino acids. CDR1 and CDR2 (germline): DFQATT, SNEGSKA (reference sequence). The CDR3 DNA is TGCAGTGCGAGCGGGGGGAGAGGCCCCTACGAGCAGTACTTC. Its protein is CSASGGRGPYEQYF.

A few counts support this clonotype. CDR3 protein: CAGGVISDTQYF. The CDR3 region has the DNA TGTGCCGGGGGGGTGATATCAGATACGCAGTATTTT. The gene calls are TRBV5-5 and TRBJ2-3, with 7 nucleotides matching TRBD2. The CDR3 has 12 residues. V was pared by 10 bases and J by 4 bases, with 6 bases of the junction left unmatched. CDR1 is SGHKS, CDR2 YYEKEE, per germline (reference sequence). The variable domain in full, with the rest retrieved from reference TRBV5-5 and TRBJ2-3, is DAGVTQSPTHLIKTRGQQVTLRCSPISGHKSVSWYQQVLGQGPQFIFQYYEKEERGRGNFPDRFSARQFPNYSSELNVNALLLGDSALYLCAGGVISDTQYFGPGTRLTVL.

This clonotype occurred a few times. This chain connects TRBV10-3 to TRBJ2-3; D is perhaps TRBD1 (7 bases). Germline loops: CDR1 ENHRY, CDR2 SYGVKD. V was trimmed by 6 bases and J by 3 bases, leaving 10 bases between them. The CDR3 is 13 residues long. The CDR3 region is CAISRGRTDTQYF. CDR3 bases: TGTGCCATCAGCAGGGGGAGGACAGATACGCAGTATTTT.

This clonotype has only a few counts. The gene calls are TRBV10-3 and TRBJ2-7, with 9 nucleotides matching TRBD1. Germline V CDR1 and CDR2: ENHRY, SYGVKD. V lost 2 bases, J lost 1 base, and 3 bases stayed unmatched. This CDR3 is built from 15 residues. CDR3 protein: CAISEADRGSYEQYF. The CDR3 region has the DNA TGTGCCATCAGTGAGGCGGACAGGGGATCCTACGAGCAGTACTTC.

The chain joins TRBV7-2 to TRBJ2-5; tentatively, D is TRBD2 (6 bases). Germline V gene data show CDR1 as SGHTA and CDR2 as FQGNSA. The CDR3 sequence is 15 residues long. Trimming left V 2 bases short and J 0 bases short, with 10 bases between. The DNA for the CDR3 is TGTGCCAGCAGCTTAATCCGGGACTACCAAGAGACCCAGTACTTC. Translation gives CASSLIRDYQETQYF.

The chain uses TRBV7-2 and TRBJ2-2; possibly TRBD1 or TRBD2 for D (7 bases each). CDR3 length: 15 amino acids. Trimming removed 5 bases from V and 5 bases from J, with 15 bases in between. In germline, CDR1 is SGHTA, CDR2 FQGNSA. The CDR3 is CASSPGGGWTGELFF. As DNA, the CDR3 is TGTGCCAGCAGCCCAGGGGGGGGTTGGACCGGGGAGCTGTTTTTT. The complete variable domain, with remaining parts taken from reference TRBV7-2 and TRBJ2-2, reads GAGVSQSPSNKVTEKGKDVELRCDPISGHTALYWYRQSLGQGLEFLIYFQGNSAPDKSGLPSDRFSAERTGGSVSTLTIQRTQQEDSAVYLCASSPGGGWTGELFFGEGSRLTVL.

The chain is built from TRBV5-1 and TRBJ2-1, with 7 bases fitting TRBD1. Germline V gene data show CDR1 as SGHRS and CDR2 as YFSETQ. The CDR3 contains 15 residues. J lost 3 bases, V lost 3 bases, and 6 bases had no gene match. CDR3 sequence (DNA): TGCGCCAGCAGCTCGGGGACAGACCACTACAATGAGCAGTTCTTC. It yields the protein CASSSGTDHYNEQFF.

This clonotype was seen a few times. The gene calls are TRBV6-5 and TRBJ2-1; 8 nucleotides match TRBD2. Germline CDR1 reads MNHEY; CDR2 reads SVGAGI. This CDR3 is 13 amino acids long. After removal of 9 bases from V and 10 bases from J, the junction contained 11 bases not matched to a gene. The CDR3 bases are TGTGCCAGTCGGGGTAGCGGGGAACGGGAGCAGTTCTTC. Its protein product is CASRGSGEREQFF.

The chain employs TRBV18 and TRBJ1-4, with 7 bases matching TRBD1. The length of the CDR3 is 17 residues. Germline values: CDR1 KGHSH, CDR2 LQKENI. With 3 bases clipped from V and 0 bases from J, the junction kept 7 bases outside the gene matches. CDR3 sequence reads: CASSPGQLGATNEKLFF. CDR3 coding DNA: TGTGCCAGCTCACCGGGACAGCTTGGAGCAACTAATGAAAAACTGTTTTTT.

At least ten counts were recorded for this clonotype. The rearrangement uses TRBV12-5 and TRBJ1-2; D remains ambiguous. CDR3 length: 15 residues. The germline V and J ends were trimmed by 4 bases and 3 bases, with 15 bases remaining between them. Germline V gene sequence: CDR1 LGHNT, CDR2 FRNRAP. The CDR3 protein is CASGSGNNRDYGYTF. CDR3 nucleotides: TGTGCTAGTGGTTCAGGAAATAACCGGGACTATGGCTACACCTTC.

The CDR3 spells CASSLRTGWEDTQYF. The CDR3 DNA reads TGTGCCAGCAGCCTACGGACAGGGTGGGAGGATACGCAGTATTTT. V gene TRBV7-8 combines with J gene TRBJ2-3; 8 nucleotides line up with TRBD1. The CDR3 runs to 15 residues. J was trimmed by 6 bases and V by 5 bases; bases with no gene match: 10. CDR1 is SGHVS, CDR2 FQNEAQ, per germline. Full variable domain (outside the CDR3, taken from reference TRBV7-8 and TRBJ2-3): GAGVSQSPRYKVAKRGQDVALRCDPISGHVSLFWYQQALGQGPEFLTYFQNEAQLDKSGLPSDRFFAERPEGSVSTLKIQRTQQEDSAVYLCASSLRTGWEDTQYFGPGTRLTVL.

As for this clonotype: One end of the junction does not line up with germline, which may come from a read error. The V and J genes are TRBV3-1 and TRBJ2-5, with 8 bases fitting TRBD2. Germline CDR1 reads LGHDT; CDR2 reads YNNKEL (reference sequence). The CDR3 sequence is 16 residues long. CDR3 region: CASSQRGGGSQETPYF. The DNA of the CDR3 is TGTGCCAGCAGCCAACGGGGCGGGGGGAGTCAAGAGACCCCGTACTTC.

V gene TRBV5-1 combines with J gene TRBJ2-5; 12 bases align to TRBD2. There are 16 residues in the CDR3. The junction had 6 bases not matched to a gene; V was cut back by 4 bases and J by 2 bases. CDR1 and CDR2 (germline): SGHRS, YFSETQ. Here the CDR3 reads CASSPGTSGQQETQYF. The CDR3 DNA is TGCGCCAGCAGCCCTGGGACTAGCGGGCAACAAGAGACCCAGTACTTC.

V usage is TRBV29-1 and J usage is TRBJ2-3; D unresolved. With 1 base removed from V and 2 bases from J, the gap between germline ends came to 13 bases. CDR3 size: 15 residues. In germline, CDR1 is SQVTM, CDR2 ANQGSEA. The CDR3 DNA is TGCAGCGTTGAAGGGAACCTTGATACCACAGATACGCAGTATTTT. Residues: CSVEGNLDTTDTQYF.

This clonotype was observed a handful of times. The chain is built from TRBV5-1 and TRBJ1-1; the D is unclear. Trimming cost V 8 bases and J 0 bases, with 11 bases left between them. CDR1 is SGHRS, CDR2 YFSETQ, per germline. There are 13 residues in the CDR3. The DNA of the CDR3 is TGCGCCAGTACCGGTTCGGTGAACACTGAAGCTTTCTTT. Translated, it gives CASTGSVNTEAFF.

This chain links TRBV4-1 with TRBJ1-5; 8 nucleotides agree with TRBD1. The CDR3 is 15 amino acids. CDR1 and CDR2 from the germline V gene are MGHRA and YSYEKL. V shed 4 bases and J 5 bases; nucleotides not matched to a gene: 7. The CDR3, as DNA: TGCGCCAGCAGCCTTCGGGTGGACAGGGATCAGCCCCAGCATTTT. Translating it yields CASSLRVDRDQPQHF.

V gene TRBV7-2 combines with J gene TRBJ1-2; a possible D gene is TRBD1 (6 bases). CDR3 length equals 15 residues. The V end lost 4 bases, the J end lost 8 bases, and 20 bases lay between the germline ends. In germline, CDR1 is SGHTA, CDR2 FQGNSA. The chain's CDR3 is CASSSGQRRGVGYTF. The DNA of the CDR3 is TGTGCCAGCAGCTCCGGACAGAGACGGGGGGTCGGCTACACCTTC. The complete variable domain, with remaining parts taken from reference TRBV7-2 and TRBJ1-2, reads GAGVSQSPSNKVTEKGKDVELRCDPISGHTALYWYRQSLGQGLEFLIYFQGNSAPDKSGLPSDRFSAERTGGSVSTLTIQRTQQEDSAVYLCASSSGQRRGVGYTFGSGTRLTVV.

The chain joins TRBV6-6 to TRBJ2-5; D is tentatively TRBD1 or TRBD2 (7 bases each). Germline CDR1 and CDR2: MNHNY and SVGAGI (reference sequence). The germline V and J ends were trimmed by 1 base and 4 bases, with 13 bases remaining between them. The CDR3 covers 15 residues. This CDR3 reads CASSYLTGEGETQYF. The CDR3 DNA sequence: TGTGCCAGCAGTTACTTAACAGGGGAGGGAGAGACCCAGTACTTC.

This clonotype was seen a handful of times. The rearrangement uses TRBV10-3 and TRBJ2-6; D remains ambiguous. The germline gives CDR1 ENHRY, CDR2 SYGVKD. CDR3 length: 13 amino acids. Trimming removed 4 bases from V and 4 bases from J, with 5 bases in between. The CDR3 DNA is TGTGCCATCAGTGGTGCGGGGGCCAACGTCCTGACTTTC. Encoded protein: CAISGAGANVLTF.

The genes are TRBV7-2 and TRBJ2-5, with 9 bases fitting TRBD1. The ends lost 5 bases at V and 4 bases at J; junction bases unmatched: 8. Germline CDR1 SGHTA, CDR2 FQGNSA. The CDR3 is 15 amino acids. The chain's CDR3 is CASSNTGGRGETQYF. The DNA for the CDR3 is TGTGCCAGCAGCAACACAGGGGGCCGGGGAGAGACCCAGTACTTC.

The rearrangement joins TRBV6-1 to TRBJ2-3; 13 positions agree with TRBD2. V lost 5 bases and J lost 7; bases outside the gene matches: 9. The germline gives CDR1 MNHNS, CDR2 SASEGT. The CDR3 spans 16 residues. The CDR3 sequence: CASSQGLAGTKNTQYF. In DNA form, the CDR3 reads TGTGCCAGCAGTCAGGGACTAGCGGGGACAAAAAATACGCAGTATTTT.